This entry lists 17 T cell receptor beta chains sequenced from one sample in a study of shared clonotypes between healthy human individuals. The data were produced by immunoSEQ multiplex PCR, yet TCRdb's version contains in-frame clones alone and is incomplete. The sample consists of some 800,000 clones, about 92% of them appearing once. Naivety among CD8 cells was defined by CD45RO negativity and positive CCR7 selection, thereby excluding terminally differentiated effector memory CD45RA+ cells. Sequencing was performed on naive CD8+ T cells sorted from blood. These receptors were obtained from a man aged 30 to 45 in good health.

For the CDR3, the DNA is TGTGCCAGCAGACCGACTAGCTCCGGAGGTGGTGATACGCAGTATTTT. Translated: CASRPTSSGGGDTQYF. V gene TRBV11-2 combines with J gene TRBJ2-3; 7 bases are shared with TRBD2. The CDR3 has 16 amino acids. Germline CDR1 SGHAT, CDR2 FQNNGV. The V and J ends lost 6 bases and 6 bases, in that order; junction bases with no gene match: 15.

The chain combines TRBV9 with TRBJ2-2; D not certain. The CDR3 sequence is 12 residues long. The V gene lost 5 bases and the J gene lost 7 bases, with 9 bases spanning the gap. Germline values: CDR1 SGDLS, CDR2 YYNGEE. CDR3 bases: TGTGCCAGCAGGGGTCGTATCGGGGAGCTGTTTTTT. It codes for CASRGRIGELFF.

The chain couples TRBV10-2 to TRBJ2-5; perhaps D is TRBD1 or TRBD2 (5 bases each). V lost 0 bases and J 5 bases, leaving 16 bases between the germline ends. The CDR3 totals 16 residues. Germline lookup yields CDR1 WSHSY and CDR2 SAAADI. In nucleotides, the CDR3 is TGCGCCAGCAGTGAGTCTTCCTTCTTCGAGGGGGAGACCCAGTACTTC. Its translation: CASSESSFFEGETQYF.

The J gene is TRBJ2-3, the V gene TRBV7-6, with 8 bases identical to TRBD2. Germline CDR1 SGHVS, CDR2 FNYEAQ. The CDR3 has 13 residues. V shed 5 bases and J 3 bases; nucleotides not matched to a gene: 1. Written as DNA, the CDR3 is TGTGCCAGCAGCGGCGGGAGGACAGATACGCAGTATTTT. This sequence encodes CASSGGRTDTQYF.

This clone has just one count. The V gene is TRBV6-4, the J gene TRBJ2-5; D might be TRBD1 or TRBD2, each matching 6 bases. The CDR3 consists of 16 residues. CDR1 and CDR2 (germline): MRHNA, SNTAGT. V gave up 6 bases and J gave up 5 bases, with 22 bases separating them. This chain's CDR3 is CASSVTGQDGGETQYF. CDR3 nucleotides: TGTGCCAGCAGCGTAACAGGGCAGGATGGGGGGGAGACCCAGTACTTC.

In this sample, this clone turned up a few times. This chain links TRBV4-1 with TRBJ2-7; D is uncertain. Trimming pared 4 bases from V and 4 bases from J, leaving 11 bases between. Germline V gene data show CDR1 as MGHRA and CDR2 as YSYEKL. The CDR3 runs 13 residues. Written as DNA, the CDR3 is TGCGCCAGCAGCCCCCCCGCGAGATACGAGCAGTACTTC. This encodes CASSPPARYEQYF.

The V gene is TRBV11-2, the J gene TRBJ2-3; D may be TRBD2 (6 bases). V was clipped by 5 bases and J by 0 bases, with 12 bases between them. CDR1 is SGHAT, CDR2 FQNNGV, per germline. CDR3 length equals 15 residues. The CDR3 reads CASSPYRESTDTQYF. Written as DNA, the CDR3 is TGTGCCAGCAGCCCCTACCGGGAGAGCACAGATACGCAGTATTTT.

The rearrangement uses TRBV29-1 and TRBJ2-1; TRBD2 agrees at 8 bases. The germline V gene has CDR1 SQVTM and CDR2 ANQGSEA. The CDR3 has 15 amino acids. Trimming at V came to 5 bases and at J to 0 bases, leaving 6 bases not matched to a gene. This chain's CDR3 is CSVKKRETSYNEQFF. The CDR3 DNA reads TGCAGCGTTAAAAAGCGGGAGACCTCCTACAATGAGCAGTTCTTC.

The V and J genes are TRBV7-6 and TRBJ2-1; D tentatively fits TRBD1 or TRBD2 (5 bases each). CDR3 length: 16 residues. Deletions cut 2 bases from V and 7 bases from J, with 18 bases between. Germline V gene data show CDR1 as SGHVS and CDR2 as FNYEAQ. CDR3 sequence (DNA): TGTGCCAGCAGCTTACTGGGACCTGGGGGTGGAAATGAGCAGTTCTTC. Translating it yields CASSLLGPGGGNEQFF.

CDR3 nucleotide sequence: TGTGCCAGCAGTTCCACATTGGACGGGCCCTACGAGCAGTACTTC. The encoded protein is CASSSTLDGPYEQYF. V is TRBV6-5 and J is TRBJ2-7; no clear D gene. CDR3 length: 15 amino acids. CDR1 is MNHEY, CDR2 SVGAGI, per germline. V was pared by 4 bases and J by 2 bases, with 15 bases between.

This chain links TRBV27 with TRBJ1-5; 8 nucleotides line up with TRBD1. The ends lost 6 bases at V and 2 bases at J; junction bases unmatched: 9. Germline V gives CDR1 MNHEY, CDR2 SMNVEV (reference sequence). CDR3 size: 16 residues. The CDR3 nucleotides are TGTGCCAGCAGGGAAACAGGGGGGGGTGGCAATCAGCCCCAGCATTTT. This translates into CASRETGGGGNQPQHF.

The chain recombines TRBV19 with TRBJ2-1, with 9 positions matching TRBD2. CDR3 length equals 15 residues. Germline assignment: CDR1 LNHDA and CDR2 SQIVND (reference sequence). Unmatched junction bases numbered 8, after V lost 3 bases and J lost 8 bases. CDR3 loop: CASSMELAGYYEQFF. Here the CDR3 DNA reads TGTGCCAGTAGTATGGAACTAGCGGGTTACTATGAGCAGTTCTTC.

The gene calls are TRBV27 and TRBJ2-7; D is undetermined. The CDR3 consists of 14 residues. The germline V and J ends were trimmed by 3 bases and 3 bases, with 12 bases remaining between them. The germline V gene has CDR1 MNHEY and CDR2 SMNVEV (reference sequence). The CDR3 protein is CASSFWGGNYEQYF. CDR3 sequence (DNA): TGTGCCAGCAGTTTTTGGGGTGGAAACTACGAGCAGTACTTC.

The chain combines TRBV6-1 with TRBJ2-7; no reliable D call. The CDR3 contains 14 residues. The V gene lost 8 bases and the J gene lost 1 base, with 15 bases spanning the gap. Germline V gene sequence: CDR1 MNHNS, CDR2 SASEGT. CDR3 in DNA: TGTGCCAGCTTACAGACCTATACTTCCTACGAGCAGTACTTC. Encoded protein: CASLQTYTSYEQYF.

This clone showed up just once. The CDR3 region has the DNA TGTGCCAGCAGCCCTCGACAGGGTGGGGCAGTACCTGAAGCTTTCTTT. Its protein is CASSPRQGGAVPEAFF. The chain is built from TRBV9 and TRBJ1-1; 7 bases match TRBD1. The V and J ends lost 4 bases and 6 bases, in that order; junction bases with no gene match: 15. There are 16 residues in the CDR3. Germline V gives CDR1 SGDLS, CDR2 YYNGEE.

In DNA, the CDR3 is TGTGCCAGCAGCCAAGGGTCCAACAGCCCGAAATTTACAACTAATGAAAAACTGTTTTTT. Residues: CASSQGSNSPKFTTNEKLFF. The V call is TRBV4-2, the J call TRBJ1-4; no clear D. The CDR3 has 20 amino acids. CDR1 is LGHNA and CDR2 is YNFKEQ in the germline V gene. V was pared by 1 base and J by 0 bases, with 21 bases between.

The genes are TRBV13 and TRBJ2-1; D call uncertain. CDR3 length: 12 residues. Germline CDR1 reads PRHDT; CDR2 reads FYEKMQ (reference sequence). Trimming removed 1 base at V and 7 bases at J, with 5 bases between. CDR3 amino acids: CASSLEINEQFF. The CDR3 DNA is TGTGCCAGCAGCTTAGAGATTAATGAGCAGTTCTTC.